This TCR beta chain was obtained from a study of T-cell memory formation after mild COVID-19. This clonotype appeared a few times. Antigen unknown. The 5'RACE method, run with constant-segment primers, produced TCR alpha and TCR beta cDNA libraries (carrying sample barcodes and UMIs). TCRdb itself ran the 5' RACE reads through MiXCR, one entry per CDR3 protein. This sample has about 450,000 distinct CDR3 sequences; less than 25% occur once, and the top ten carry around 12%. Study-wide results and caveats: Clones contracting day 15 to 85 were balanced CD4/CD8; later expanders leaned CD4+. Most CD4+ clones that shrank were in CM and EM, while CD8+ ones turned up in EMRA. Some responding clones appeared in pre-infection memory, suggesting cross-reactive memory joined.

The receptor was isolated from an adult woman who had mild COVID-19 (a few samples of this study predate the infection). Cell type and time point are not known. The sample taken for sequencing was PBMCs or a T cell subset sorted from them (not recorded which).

The CDR3 reads CASSLRRTYSGVITEAFF. The CDR3 DNA follows: TGTGCCAGCAGCTTACGCCGGACGTATTCCGGGGTAATCACTGAAGCTTTCTTT. This chain links TRBV11-2 with TRBJ1-1; no firm D call. V lost 2 bases, J lost 4 bases, and 23 bases lay in between. The CDR3 has 18 amino acids. The germline V gene has CDR1 SGHAT and CDR2 FQNNGV. Using reference TRBV11-2 and TRBJ1-1 for the parts outside the CDR3, the full variable domain is EAGVAQSPRYKIIEKRQSVAFWCNPISGHATLYWYQQILGQGPKLLIQFQNNGVVDDSQLPKDRFSAERLKGVDSTLKIQPAKLEDSAVYLCASSLRRTYSGVITEAFFGQGTRLTVV.